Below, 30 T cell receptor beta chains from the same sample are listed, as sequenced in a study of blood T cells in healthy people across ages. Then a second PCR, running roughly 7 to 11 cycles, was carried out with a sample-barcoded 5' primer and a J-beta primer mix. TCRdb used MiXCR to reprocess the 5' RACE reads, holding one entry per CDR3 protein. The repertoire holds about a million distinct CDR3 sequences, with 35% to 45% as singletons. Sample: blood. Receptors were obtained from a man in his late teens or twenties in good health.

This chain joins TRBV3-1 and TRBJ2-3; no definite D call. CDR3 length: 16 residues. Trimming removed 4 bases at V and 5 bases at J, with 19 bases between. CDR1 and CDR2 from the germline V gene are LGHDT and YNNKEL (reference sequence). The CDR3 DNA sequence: TGTGCCAGCAGCCCAACGACCCAGACTGGGGAAGATACGCAGTATTTT. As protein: CASSPTTQTGEDTQYF.

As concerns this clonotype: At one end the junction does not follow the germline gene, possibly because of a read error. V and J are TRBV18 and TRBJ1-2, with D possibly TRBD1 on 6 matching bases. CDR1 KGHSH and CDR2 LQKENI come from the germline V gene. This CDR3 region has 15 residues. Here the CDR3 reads CASSPIQGPNYGYIF. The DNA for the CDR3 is TGTGCCAGCTCACCAATACAGGGCCCTAACTATGGCTACATCTTC.

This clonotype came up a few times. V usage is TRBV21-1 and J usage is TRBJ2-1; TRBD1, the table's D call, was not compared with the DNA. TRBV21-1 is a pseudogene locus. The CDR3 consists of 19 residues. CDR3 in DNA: TGTGCCAGCAGGCCAAAAAAAAAGTGGACAGGGGCCCCCTACAATGAGCAGTTCTTC. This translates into CASRPKKKWTGAPYNEQFF.

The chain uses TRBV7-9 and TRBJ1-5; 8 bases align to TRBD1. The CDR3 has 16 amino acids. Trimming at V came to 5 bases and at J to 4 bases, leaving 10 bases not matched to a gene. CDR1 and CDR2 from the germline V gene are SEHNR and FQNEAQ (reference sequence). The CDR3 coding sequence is TGTGCCAGCAGCCTATCCCGGACAGGGAAGAATCAGCCCCAGCATTTT. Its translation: CASSLSRTGKNQPQHF.

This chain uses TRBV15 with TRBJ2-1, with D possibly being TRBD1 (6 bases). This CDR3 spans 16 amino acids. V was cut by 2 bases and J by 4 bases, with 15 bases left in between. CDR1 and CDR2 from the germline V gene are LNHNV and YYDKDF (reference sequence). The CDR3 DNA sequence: TGTGCCACCAGCAGATCTGTACGGGGACAATACAATGAGCAGTTCTTC. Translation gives CATSRSVRGQYNEQFF.

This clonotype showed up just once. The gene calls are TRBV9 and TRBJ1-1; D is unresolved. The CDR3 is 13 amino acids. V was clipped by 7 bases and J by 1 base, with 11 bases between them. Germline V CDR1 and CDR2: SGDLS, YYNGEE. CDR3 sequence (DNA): TGTGCCAGCGGAACCGGTGGGAACACTGAAGCTTTCTTT. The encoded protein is CASGTGGNTEAFF.

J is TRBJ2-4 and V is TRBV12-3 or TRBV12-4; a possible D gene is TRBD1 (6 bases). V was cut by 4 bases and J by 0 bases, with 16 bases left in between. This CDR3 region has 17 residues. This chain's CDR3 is CASSSAPGTLAKNIQYF. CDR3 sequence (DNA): TGTGCCAGCAGTTCGGCCCCCGGGACACTAGCCAAAAACATTCAGTACTTC.

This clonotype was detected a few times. CDR3 sequence (DNA): TGTGCCAGCAGCCGAGGACAGGGGGATCAGCCCCAGCATTTT. Translated, it gives CASSRGQGDQPQHF. The genes are TRBV16 and TRBJ1-5, with TRBD1 matching over 10 bases. This CDR3 region has 14 residues. Trimming at V came to 4 bases and at J to 5 bases, leaving 2 bases not matched to a gene. CDR1 and CDR2 from the germline V gene are KGHSY and FQNENV.

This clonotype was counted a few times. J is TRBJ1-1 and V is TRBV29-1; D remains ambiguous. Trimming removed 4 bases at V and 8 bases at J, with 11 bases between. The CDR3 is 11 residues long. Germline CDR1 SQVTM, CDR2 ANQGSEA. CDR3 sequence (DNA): TGCAGCGTTGTTTACGGGCTCGAAGCTTTCTTT. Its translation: CSVVYGLEAFF.

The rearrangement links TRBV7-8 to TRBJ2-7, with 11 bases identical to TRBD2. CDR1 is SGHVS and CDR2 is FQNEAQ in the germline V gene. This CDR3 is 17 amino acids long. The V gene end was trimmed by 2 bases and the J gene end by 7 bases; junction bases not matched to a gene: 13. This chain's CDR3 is CASSLSSGSGGAGEQYF. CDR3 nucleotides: TGTGCCAGCAGCTTATCGTCCGGTAGCGGGGGGGCTGGTGAGCAGTACTTC.

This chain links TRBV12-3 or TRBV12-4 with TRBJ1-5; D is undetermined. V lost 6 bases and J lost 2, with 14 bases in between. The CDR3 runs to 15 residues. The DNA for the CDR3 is TGTGCCAGCAGCACTAGTCCGGGCGGCAATCAGCCCCAGCATTTT. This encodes CASSTSPGGNQPQHF.

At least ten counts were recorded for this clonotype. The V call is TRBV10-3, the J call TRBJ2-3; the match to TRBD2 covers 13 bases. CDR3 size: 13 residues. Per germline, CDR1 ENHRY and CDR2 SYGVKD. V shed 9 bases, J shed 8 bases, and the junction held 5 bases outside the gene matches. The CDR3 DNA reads TGTGCCATGGGACTAGCGGGGTCGGCTACGCAGTATTTT. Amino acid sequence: CAMGLAGSATQYF.

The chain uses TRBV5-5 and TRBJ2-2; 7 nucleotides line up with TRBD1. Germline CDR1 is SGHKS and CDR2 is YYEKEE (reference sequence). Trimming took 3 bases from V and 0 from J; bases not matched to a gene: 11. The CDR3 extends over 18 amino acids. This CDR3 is CASSWDRLKPSNTGELFF. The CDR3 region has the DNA TGTGCCAGCAGCTGGGACAGATTAAAACCATCGAACACCGGGGAGCTGTTTTTT.

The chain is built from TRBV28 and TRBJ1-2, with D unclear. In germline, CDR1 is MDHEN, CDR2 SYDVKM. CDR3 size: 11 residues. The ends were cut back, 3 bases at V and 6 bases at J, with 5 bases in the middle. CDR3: CASSFGNGYTF. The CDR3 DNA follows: TGTGCCAGCAGTTTCGGGAATGGCTACACCTTC.

For the CDR3, the DNA is TGCGCCAGCAGCCTGACAGGGAAAAGCAATCAGCCCCAGCATTTT. Translating it yields CASSLTGKSNQPQHF. V is TRBV5-1 and J is TRBJ1-5; 7 bases line up with TRBD1. Germline V gene lookup returns CDR1 SGHRS and CDR2 YFSETQ. The CDR3 is 15 amino acids. Trimming cost V 4 bases and J 1 base; bases outside gene matches: 5.

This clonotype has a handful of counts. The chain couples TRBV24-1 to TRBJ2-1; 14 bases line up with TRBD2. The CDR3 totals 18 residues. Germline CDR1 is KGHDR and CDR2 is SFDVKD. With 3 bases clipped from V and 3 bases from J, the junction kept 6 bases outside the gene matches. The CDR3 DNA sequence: TGTGCCACCAGTGATGTTGGGGGACTAGCGGGGGACTACAATGAGCAGTTCTTC. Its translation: CATSDVGGLAGDYNEQFF.

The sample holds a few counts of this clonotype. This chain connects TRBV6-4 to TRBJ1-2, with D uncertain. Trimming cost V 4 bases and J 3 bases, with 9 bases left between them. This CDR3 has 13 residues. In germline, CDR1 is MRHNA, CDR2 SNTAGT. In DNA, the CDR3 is TGTGCCAGCAGTGCGGGTGAACACTATGGCTACACCTTC. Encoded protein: CASSAGEHYGYTF.

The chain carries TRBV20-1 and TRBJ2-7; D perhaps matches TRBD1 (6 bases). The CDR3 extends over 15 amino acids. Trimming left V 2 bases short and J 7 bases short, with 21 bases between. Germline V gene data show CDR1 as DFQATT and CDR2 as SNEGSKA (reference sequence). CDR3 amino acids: CSARSPRGWDNEQYF. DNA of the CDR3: TGCAGTGCTAGATCCCCCAGGGGTTGGGATAATGAGCAGTACTTC.

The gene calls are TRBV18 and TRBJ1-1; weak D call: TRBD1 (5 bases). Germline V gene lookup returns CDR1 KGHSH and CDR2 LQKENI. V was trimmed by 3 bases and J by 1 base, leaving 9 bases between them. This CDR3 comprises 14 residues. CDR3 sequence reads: CASSPVTGNTEAFF. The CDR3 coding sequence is TGTGCCAGCTCACCGGTAACAGGGAACACTGAAGCTTTCTTT.

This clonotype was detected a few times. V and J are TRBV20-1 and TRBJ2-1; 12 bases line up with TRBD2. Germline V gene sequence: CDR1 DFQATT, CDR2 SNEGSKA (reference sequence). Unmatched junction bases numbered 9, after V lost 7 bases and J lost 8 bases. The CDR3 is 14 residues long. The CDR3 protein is CSGLGASGGDEQFF. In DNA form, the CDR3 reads TGCAGTGGACTTGGGGCTAGCGGGGGGGATGAGCAGTTCTTC.

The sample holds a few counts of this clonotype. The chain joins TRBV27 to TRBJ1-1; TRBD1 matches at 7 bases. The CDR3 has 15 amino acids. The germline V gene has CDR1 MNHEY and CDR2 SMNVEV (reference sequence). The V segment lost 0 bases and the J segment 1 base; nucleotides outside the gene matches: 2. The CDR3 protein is CASSLSRQGNTEAFF. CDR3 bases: TGTGCCAGCAGTTTATCGAGACAGGGGAACACTGAAGCTTTCTTT.

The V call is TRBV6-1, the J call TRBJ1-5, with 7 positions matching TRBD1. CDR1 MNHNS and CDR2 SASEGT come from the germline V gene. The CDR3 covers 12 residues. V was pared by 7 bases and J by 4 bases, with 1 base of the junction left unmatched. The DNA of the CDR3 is TGTGCCAGCACGACAGGGAATCAGCCCCAGCATTTT. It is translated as CASTTGNQPQHF.

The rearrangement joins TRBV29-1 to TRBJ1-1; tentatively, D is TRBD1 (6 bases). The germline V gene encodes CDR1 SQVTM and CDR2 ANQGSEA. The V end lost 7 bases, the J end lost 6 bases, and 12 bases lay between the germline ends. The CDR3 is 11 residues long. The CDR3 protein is CSGNTGSEAFF. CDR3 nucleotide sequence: TGCAGCGGTAATACAGGGTCTGAAGCTTTCTTT. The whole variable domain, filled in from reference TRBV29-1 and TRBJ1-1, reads SAVISQKPSRDICQRGTSLTIQCQVDSQVTMMFWYRQQPGQSLTLIATANQGSEATYESGFVIDKFPISRPNLTFSTLTVSNMSPEDSSIYLCSGNTGSEAFFGQGTRLTVV.

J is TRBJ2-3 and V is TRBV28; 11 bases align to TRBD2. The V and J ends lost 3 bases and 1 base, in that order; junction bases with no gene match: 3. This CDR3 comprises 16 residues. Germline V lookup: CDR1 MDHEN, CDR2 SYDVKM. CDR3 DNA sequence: TGTGCCAGCAGTTTCCCGACTAGCGGGGGCACAGATACGCAGTATTTT. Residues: CASSFPTSGGTDTQYF.

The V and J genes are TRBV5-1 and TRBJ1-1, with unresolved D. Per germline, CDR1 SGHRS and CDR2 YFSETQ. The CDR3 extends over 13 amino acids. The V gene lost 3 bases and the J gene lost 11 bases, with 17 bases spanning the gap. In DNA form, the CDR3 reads TGCGCCAGCAGCTCGGGGATTGGAAATCAGGCTTTCTTT. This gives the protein CASSSGIGNQAFF.

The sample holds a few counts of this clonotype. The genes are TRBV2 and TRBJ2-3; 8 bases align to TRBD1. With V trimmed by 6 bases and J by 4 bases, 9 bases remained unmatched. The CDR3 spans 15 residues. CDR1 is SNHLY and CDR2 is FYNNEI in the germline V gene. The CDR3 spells CASSGQGVRADTQYF. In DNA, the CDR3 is TGTGCCAGCAGCGGACAGGGAGTGAGGGCAGATACGCAGTATTTT.

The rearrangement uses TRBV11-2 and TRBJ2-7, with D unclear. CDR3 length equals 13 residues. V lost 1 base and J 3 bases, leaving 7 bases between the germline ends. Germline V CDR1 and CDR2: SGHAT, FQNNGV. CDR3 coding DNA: TGTGCCAGCAGCTTAGGGGCGTTCTACGAGCAGTACTTC. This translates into CASSLGAFYEQYF.

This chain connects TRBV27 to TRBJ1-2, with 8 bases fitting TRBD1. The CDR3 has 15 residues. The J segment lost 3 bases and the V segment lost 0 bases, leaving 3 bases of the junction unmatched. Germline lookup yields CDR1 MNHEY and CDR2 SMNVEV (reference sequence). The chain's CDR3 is CASSLSAGGDYGYTF. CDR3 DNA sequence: TGTGCCAGCAGTTTATCTGCAGGGGGCGACTATGGCTACACCTTC.

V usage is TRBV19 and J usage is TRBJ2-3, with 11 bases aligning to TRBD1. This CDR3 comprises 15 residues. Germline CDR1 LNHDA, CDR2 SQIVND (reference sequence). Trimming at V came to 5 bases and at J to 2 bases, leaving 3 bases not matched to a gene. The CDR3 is CASSWTGGPTDTQYF. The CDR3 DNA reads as TGTGCCAGTAGTTGGACAGGGGGCCCCACAGATACGCAGTATTTT.

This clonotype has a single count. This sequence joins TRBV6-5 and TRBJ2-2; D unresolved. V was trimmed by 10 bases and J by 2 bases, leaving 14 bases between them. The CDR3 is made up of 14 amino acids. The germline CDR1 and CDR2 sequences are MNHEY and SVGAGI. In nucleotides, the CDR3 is TGTGCCACCCGAAGGAGTCGAAACACCGGGGAGCTGTTTTTT. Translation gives CATRRSRNTGELFF.